A selection of T cell receptor beta chains follows, all from one sample in a study of STAT5B mutations in CD4+ large granular lymphocyte leukemia. The protocol was immunoSEQ multiplex PCR, while the TCRdb copy is restricted to in-frame clones and leaves out a portion. Here the sample spans about 35,000 clones, approximately 71% being singletons. Input material: CD4+ T cells from blood buffy coats. These receptors were obtained from a human donor in good health. CDR3s include the opening cysteine and the closing phenylalanine or tryptophan. Fields, in order: V gene, D gene, clone size, J gene, CDR3 DNA, CDR3 protein. D genes are given only for firm matches. Not all rows give a size; the values are once, few, many and, for expanded clones, a class.

v_gene: TRBV7-9
d_gene: -
abundance: -
j_gene: TRBJ2-5
CDR3nt: TGTGCCAGCAGCCTCCTACCAGGGACCCAGTACTTC
CDR3aa: CASSLLPGTQYF

v_gene: TRBV19
d_gene: -
abundance: -
j_gene: TRBJ1-4
CDR3nt: TGTGCCAGTAGTATAAATAGGGGGGGTAATGAAAAACTGTTTTTT
CDR3aa: CASSINRGGNEKLFF

v_gene: TRBV27
d_gene: TRBD1
abundance: -
j_gene: TRBJ2-1
CDR3nt: TGTGCCAGCGGAGCCCCGGGACAGGGTTTCAATGAGCAGTTCTTC
CDR3aa: CASGAPGQGFNEQFF

v_gene: TRBV11-2
d_gene: TRBD1
abundance: once
j_gene: TRBJ1-1
CDR3nt: TGTGCCAGCAGCAGCGAAACAGGGGCAGTTTGGTCTCAAGGAGCTTTCTTT
CDR3aa: CASSSETGAVWSQGAFF

v_gene: TRBV6-6
d_gene: TRBD1
abundance: once
j_gene: TRBJ1-2
CDR3nt: TGTGCCAGCAGTTACGAATTGACAGGGGTTGGCTACACCTTC
CDR3aa: CASSYELTGVGYTF

v_gene: TRBV7-3
d_gene: TRBD1
abundance: few
j_gene: TRBJ1-2
CDR3nt: TGTGCCAGCACCCCGGGACAGGGATGGAACTATGGCTACACCTTC
CDR3aa: CASTPGQGWNYGYTF

v_gene: TRBV18
d_gene: -
abundance: -
j_gene: TRBJ2-5
CDR3nt: TGTGCCAGCTCACCTCAGGGAGCCCAAGAGACCCAGTACTTC
CDR3aa: CASSPQGAQETQYF

v_gene: TRBV6-5
d_gene: TRBD2
abundance: -
j_gene: TRBJ2-7
CDR3nt: TGTGCCAGCAGCCGCGGGGAGGGGCAATACGAGCAGTACTTC
CDR3aa: CASSRGEGQYEQYF

v_gene: TRBV19
d_gene: TRBD2
abundance: -
j_gene: TRBJ2-5
CDR3nt: TGTGCCAGTAGTTTTTCTAGCGGGGCCTACCAAGAGACCCAGTACTTC
CDR3aa: CASSFSSGAYQETQYF

v_gene: TRBV4-3
d_gene: TRBD2
abundance: -
j_gene: TRBJ2-4
CDR3nt: TGCGCCAGCAGCTCCGCGACTAGCGGGGGGATAAACATTCAGTACTTC
CDR3aa: CASSSATSGGINIQYF

v_gene: TRBV19
d_gene: TRBD1
abundance: -
j_gene: TRBJ1-6
CDR3nt: TGTGCCAGTAGTTCCCCACAGGGGTCCTCGTCGGGCAAGTCACCCCTCCACTTT
CDR3aa: CASSSPQGSSSGKSPLHF

v_gene: TRBV4-1
d_gene: TRBD2
abundance: -
j_gene: TRBJ2-3
CDR3nt: TGCGCCAGCAGCCAAGGGGACCCCTGGACTAGCGGGGGGGGCACAGATACGCAGTATTTT
CDR3aa: CASSQGDPWTSGGGTDTQYF

v_gene: TRBV5-4
d_gene: -
abundance: -
j_gene: TRBJ1-4
CDR3nt: TGTGCCAGCAGCCGGACAGAAAATGAAAAACTGTTTTTT
CDR3aa: CASSRTENEKLFF

v_gene: TRBV5-1
d_gene: TRBD2
abundance: -
j_gene: TRBJ2-1
CDR3nt: TGCGCCAGCAGGCCCCGACTAGCGGGGGGGCCAATAAATGAGCAGTTCTTC
CDR3aa: CASRPRLAGGPINEQFF

v_gene: TRBV19
d_gene: -
abundance: -
j_gene: TRBJ1-5
CDR3nt: TGTGCCAGTAGTATAGGGGCTAGCAATCAGCCCCAGCATTTT
CDR3aa: CASSIGASNQPQHF

v_gene: TRBV29-1
d_gene: -
abundance: -
j_gene: TRBJ1-1
CDR3nt: TGCAGCGTCACTGACACCCGGAACACTGAAGCTTTCTTT
CDR3aa: CSVTDTRNTEAFF

v_gene: TRBV5-1
d_gene: -
abundance: -
j_gene: TRBJ2-7
CDR3nt: TGCGCCAGCAGCTTGGACCAGGGCCCCTACGAGCAGTACTTC
CDR3aa: CASSLDQGPYEQYF

v_gene: TRBV5-4
d_gene: TRBD2
abundance: few
j_gene: TRBJ2-7
CDR3nt: TGTGCCAGCAGCTTAACTAGCGTCAACGAGCAGTACTTC
CDR3aa: CASSLTSVNEQYF

v_gene: TRBV7-2
d_gene: -
abundance: -
j_gene: TRBJ1-1
CDR3nt: TGTGCCAGCAGCTTAGTTGGTACAGGCATGAACACTGAAGCTTTCTTT
CDR3aa: CASSLVGTGMNTEAFF

v_gene: TRBV5-5
d_gene: -
abundance: -
j_gene: TRBJ2-3
CDR3nt: TGTGCCAGCAGGCCTTCGGCCCCAGATACGCAGTATTTT
CDR3aa: CASRPSAPDTQYF

v_gene: TRBV7-2
d_gene: -
abundance: -
j_gene: TRBJ2-2
CDR3nt: TGTGCCAGCAGCTTCGTATCGGCTATTAACACCGGGGAGCTGTTTTTT
CDR3aa: CASSFVSAINTGELFF

v_gene: TRBV19
d_gene: -
abundance: -
j_gene: TRBJ1-1
CDR3nt: TGTGCCAGTAGTGTTAGGAGGGAAGGGAATGAAGCTTTCTTT
CDR3aa: CASSVRREGNEAFF

v_gene: TRBV19
d_gene: TRBD1
abundance: -
j_gene: TRBJ1-2
CDR3nt: TGTGCCAGTAGTATAGGACAGGGGACGCTCTCCAGCTATGGCTACACCTTC
CDR3aa: CASSIGQGTLSSYGYTF

v_gene: TRBV11-2
d_gene: -
abundance: -
j_gene: TRBJ2-1
CDR3nt: TGTGCCAGCAGCTTAGAAGTTACTAGTTATGGCAATGAGCAGTTCTTC
CDR3aa: CASSLEVTSYGNEQFF

v_gene: TRBV6-5
d_gene: TRBD1
abundance: -
j_gene: TRBJ2-5
CDR3nt: TGTGCCAGCAGTTACTCGGAGGGCAGGGGGCGCCCGGCCCAGTACTTC
CDR3aa: CASSYSEGRGRPAQYF

v_gene: TRBV10-3
d_gene: -
abundance: -
j_gene: TRBJ2-3
CDR3nt: TGTGCCCTATCCGGGTCTCGACCCACAGATACGCAGTATTTT
CDR3aa: CALSGSRPTDTQYF

v_gene: TRBV5-1
d_gene: -
abundance: -
j_gene: TRBJ2-3
CDR3nt: TGCGCCAGCAGCTTTGATGTCGAGCGGAGCACAGATACGCAGTATTTT
CDR3aa: CASSFDVERSTDTQYF